This TCR beta chain was captured in a study of control samples from healthy donors and cancer patients. CDR1 is SGHAT and CDR2 is FQNNGV in the germline V gene. This CDR3 contains 15 residues. V gave up 6 bases and J gave up 7 bases, with 22 bases separating them. The data were produced by immunoSEQ multiplex PCR, yet TCRdb's version contains in-frame clones alone and is incomplete. The top ten hold 15% to 20% of the sample, which has 65,000 to 100,000 clones, roughly 89% seen once. This TCR was recovered from a man aged 50 or older in good health. This chain uses TRBV11-2 with TRBJ2-7; no firm D call. The sample consisted of blood. CDR3 amino acids: CASSQAGSFAVEQYF. CDR3 DNA: TGTGCCAGCAGTCAGGCCGGGTCCTTCGCCGTGGAGCAGTACTTC.